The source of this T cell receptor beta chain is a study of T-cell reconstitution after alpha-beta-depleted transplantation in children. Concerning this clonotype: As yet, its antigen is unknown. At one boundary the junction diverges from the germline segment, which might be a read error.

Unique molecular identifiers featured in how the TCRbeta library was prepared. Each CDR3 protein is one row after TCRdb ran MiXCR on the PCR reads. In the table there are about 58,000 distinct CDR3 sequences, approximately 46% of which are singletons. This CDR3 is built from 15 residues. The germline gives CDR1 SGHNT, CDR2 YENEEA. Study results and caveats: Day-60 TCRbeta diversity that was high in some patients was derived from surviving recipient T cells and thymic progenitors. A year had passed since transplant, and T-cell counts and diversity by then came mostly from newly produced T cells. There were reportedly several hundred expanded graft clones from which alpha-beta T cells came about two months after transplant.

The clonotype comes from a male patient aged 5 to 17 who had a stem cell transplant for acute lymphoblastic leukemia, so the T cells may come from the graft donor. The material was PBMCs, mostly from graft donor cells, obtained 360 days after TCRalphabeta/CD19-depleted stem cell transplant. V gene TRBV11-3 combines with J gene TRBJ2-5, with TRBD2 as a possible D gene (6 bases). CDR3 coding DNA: TGTGCCAGCAGCTTAGGGGACGGAGGGGAAGAGACCCGGTACTTC. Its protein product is CASSLGDGGEETRYF.